This T cell receptor (beta chain) was identified in a study of molecular identifiers for immune sequencing clone quantification. Per the germline V gene, CDR1 is LNHDA and CDR2 is SQIVND (reference sequence). V was cut by 3 bases and J by 3 bases, with 12 bases left in between. The CDR3 contains 15 residues. CD8+CD4-CCR7+CD45RA+ cells were sorted as naive CD8 T cells. Previously described methods and listed TCR primers produced bulk TCR libraries. TCRdb used MiXCR to reprocess the PCR reads, holding one entry per CDR3 protein. The sample has roughly 100,000 distinct CDR3 sequences; 30% to 35% are singletons. Study-level findings and limits: Barcodes shared by identical TCR molecules could lead to underestimated sizes of highly expanded clones. Over 99% of effector molecules, but under 1% in naive cells, were held by clones with more than 20 RNA copies.

This clonotype was found a few times. Its target is unknown. V usage is TRBV19 and J usage is TRBJ1-5; D gene ambiguous. The TCR was taken from a human donor in good health. Some libraries in this study had Jurkat cell RNA spiked in. The sequencing sample was made of naive CD8+ T cells from blood, with Jurkat cell RNA spiked in. Indicated subset: FACS-sorted CD8+CD4-CCR7+CD45RA+ naive T cells. The DNA of the CDR3 is TGTGCCAGTAGTATTAATGGGGTTGCCAATCAGCCCCAGCATTTT. This codes for CASSINGVANQPQHF.